These T cell receptor beta chains were read from a single sample in a study of regulatory T cells in long-lasting Graves disease. TCRdb reprocessed the multiplex PCR reads with MiXCR, giving one entry per CDR3 protein. The sample shows around 450,000 distinct CDR3 sequences, 15% of them seen only once. This sample also appeared in a second study, on T cells in Graves' hyperthyroidism and ophthalmopathy.

Specimen: peripheral blood mononuclear cells (PBMCs), collected at new diagnosis, from a patient treated with antithyroid drugs. Receptors originate from a woman in her thirties with Graves disease. Both conserved end residues are part of each CDR3. The D gene is left open where the match is weak. Some rows mark clone size as missing; the rest say once, few, many or name a class of expanded clone.

V	D	size	J	DNA	CDR3
TRBV6-1	NA	NA	TRBJ2-3	TGTGCCAGCAGCAAGGGAGGTAGTAGTGGCGATACGCAGTATTTT	CASSKGGSSGDTQYF
TRBV19	TRBD1	NA	TRBJ2-3	TGTGCCAGTGGGGGACAGGGGGGTTCGAATACGCAGTATTTT	CASGGQGGSNTQYF
TRBV5-1	NA	few	TRBJ2-1	TGCGCCAGCAGGACAGGGAGGGGTGAGCAGTTCTTC	CASRTGRGEQFF
TRBV6-1	NA	many	TRBJ1-1	TGTGCCAGCAGCTTGCGACAGCAGAACACTGAAGCTTTCTTT	CASSLRQQNTEAFF
TRBV20-1	NA	NA	TRBJ2-7	TGCAGTGCTAGTGGGCCGTGGGTCGGGATGAACGAGCAGTACTTC	CSASGPWVGMNEQYF
TRBV5-1	TRBD1	NA	TRBJ2-7	TGCGCCAGCAGCTCCGCCGGGACAGGGAAGAACGAGCAGTACTTC	CASSSAGTGKNEQYF
TRBV4-1	NA	few	TRBJ2-5	TGCGCCAGCAGACACCTGGGTGGGCCCCTACAAGAGACCCAGTACTTC	CASRHLGGPLQETQYF
TRBV10-3	NA	NA	TRBJ1-5	TGTGCCATCAGTGAGTCCGAGGGCCAGCCCCAGCATTTT	CAISESEGQPQHF
TRBV20-1	NA	NA	TRBJ2-4	TGCAGTGCTCCCTCTTTGACAGCGGGAGCCAAAAACATTCAGTACTTC	CSAPSLTAGAKNIQYF
TRBV2	TRBD2	NA	TRBJ2-2	TGTGCCAGCAGGACCGGGACTAGCAGGGCCGGGGAGCTGTTTTTT	CASRTGTSRAGELFF
TRBV11-2	TRBD2	many	TRBJ2-7	TGTGCCAGCAGCATAGAGAGGATGATAGCGGGAGACCGCCAGTACGAGCAGTACTTC	CASSIERMIAGDRQYEQYF
TRBV13	TRBD2	many	TRBJ2-1	TGTGCCAGCAGCTCGCTAGCGGGGGACAATGAGCAGTTCTTC	CASSSLAGDNEQFF
TRBV6-1	TRBD1	few	TRBJ1-2	TGTGCCAGCACCCCACATGGGACAGGGGTGGGCTACACCTTC	CASTPHGTGVGYTF
TRBV18	NA	few	TRBJ1-4	TGTGCCAGCACACAGGGAGAGGGCGAAAAACTGTTTTTT	CASTQGEGEKLFF
TRBV6-5	NA	many	TRBJ2-7	TGTGCCAGCAGTTACTCGATGTCGGTCCAACATCCCTACGAGCAGTACTTC	CASSYSMSVQHPYEQYF
TRBV12-3/TRBV12-4	NA	many	TRBJ1-1	TGTGCCAGCAGTTTAGCGGTCCCAGGGAGATTGACCGCTTCGAACACTGAAGCTTTCTTT	CASSLAVPGRLTASNTEAFF
TRBV27	NA	many	TRBJ1-1	TGTGCCAGCAGTTTCGGGACCGAGAACAGTGAAGCTTTCTTT	CASSFGTENSEAFF
TRBV28	TRBD1	many	TRBJ2-3	TGTGCCAGCAGTTTTGGACAGGGGGCGACAGATACGCAGTATTTT	CASSFGQGATDTQYF
TRBV20-1	TRBD2	NA	TRBJ2-7	TGCAGTGCTAGAGATATCCCCCTAGCGGGCCCCTACGAGCAGTACTTC	CSARDIPLAGPYEQYF
TRBV2	TRBD1	many	TRBJ2-1	TGTGCCAGCACCCGAGGTACAGGGGATCGCAATGAGCAGTTCTTC	CASTRGTGDRNEQFF
TRBV6-2/TRBV6-3	NA	many	TRBJ2-5	TGTGCCAGCAGTGAGCCCAGCGGTTGGGAGACCCAGTACTTC	CASSEPSGWETQYF
TRBV5-1	NA	many	TRBJ2-7	TGCGCCAGCAGCTGGAAGGACGGTTACTACGAGCAGTACTTC	CASSWKDGYYEQYF
TRBV4-1	NA	few	TRBJ2-5	TGCGCCAGCAGCCCCACGCGGCGGGCACAAGAGACCCAGTACTTC	CASSPTRRAQETQYF
TRBV20-1	NA	many	TRBJ2-3	TGCAGTGCTAGAGTTCCAGCGGGCCTCACAGATACGCAGTATTTT	CSARVPAGLTDTQYF
TRBV4-2	NA	few	TRBJ1-1	TGTGCCAGCAGCCAATTTAGAAACACTGAAGCTTTCTTT	CASSQFRNTEAFF
TRBV4-1	NA	many	TRBJ2-2	TGCGCCAGCAGCCAAGACACAGCAGGCGGGGAGCTGTTTTTT	CASSQDTAGGELFF
TRBV5-1	TRBD1	many	TRBJ1-1	TGCGCCAGCAGCACTCGAGGACAGGGTGGCACTGAAGCTTTCTTT	CASSTRGQGGTEAFF
TRBV9	NA	many	TRBJ2-1	TGTGCCAGCAGCGTAGACCGGGACAATGAGCAGTTCTTC	CASSVDRDNEQFF
TRBV27	NA	many	TRBJ2-2	TGTGCCAGCAGTTTTCGTGGGACCGGGGAGCTGTTTTTT	CASSFRGTGELFF
TRBV6-2/TRBV6-3	TRBD1	many	TRBJ2-1	TGTGCCAGCAGTTACGACAGGGGCAATGAGCAGTTCTTC	CASSYDRGNEQFF
TRBV7-9	TRBD1	few	TRBJ1-2	TGTGCCAGCAGCCCGGGGGGACAGGGGTACTATGGCTACACCTTC	CASSPGGQGYYGYTF
TRBV28	TRBD2	NA	TRBJ2-3	TGTGCCAGCAGCAATCTAGCGGGAGGGCCCCCAGATACGCAGTATTTT	CASSNLAGGPPDTQYF
TRBV27	NA	NA	TRBJ2-7	TGTGCCAGCAGTTTCGTCTCGGGAAAGGGTTACGAGCAGTACTTC	CASSFVSGKGYEQYF
TRBV12-3/TRBV12-4	NA	NA	TRBJ1-6	TGTGCCAGCAGTGTTGGTGCAGGTTTAGAATCACCCCTCCACTTT	CASSVGAGLESPLHF
TRBV20-1	TRBD2	NA	TRBJ2-5	TGCAGTGCAGGATCTAGCGGGAGATTAGAGACCCAGTACTTC	CSAGSSGRLETQYF
TRBV12-3/TRBV12-4	NA	many	TRBJ1-2	TGTGCCAGCAGCCAATCCACCGGGGTAGGCTACACCTTC	CASSQSTGVGYTF
TRBV28	TRBD1	many	TRBJ2-2	TGTGCCAGCAGCTCTCGGGACAGGGACACCGGGGAGCTGTTTTTT	CASSSRDRDTGELFF
TRBV6-2/TRBV6-3	NA	NA	TRBJ1-5	TGTGCCAGCAGCGCTTCGGCAGGGGCGGCAAATCAGCCCCAGCATTTT	CASSASAGAANQPQHF
TRBV29-1	NA	many	TRBJ2-1	TGCAGCGTTGTCGGCAGACCTTGGCAGTTCTTC	CSVVGRPWQFF
TRBV12-3/TRBV12-4	NA	few	TRBJ2-3	TGTGCCAGCAGCGCCGACCCCACAGATACGCAGTATTTT	CASSADPTDTQYF
TRBV20-1	TRBD1	many	TRBJ2-5	TGCAGTGCTAGGAGGGACAGGGGAGCGGAGACCCAGTACTTC	CSARRDRGAETQYF
TRBV27	NA	few	TRBJ2-7	TGTGCCAGCAGTTTATCAGGAGGGGGCTACTACGAGCAGTACTTC	CASSLSGGGYYEQYF
TRBV27	TRBD2	few	TRBJ2-7	TGTGCCAGCAGTTTAGAGCTTCCCAGCGGGGTCTCCTACGAGCAGTACTTC	CASSLELPSGVSYEQYF
TRBV7-8	NA	NA	TRBJ1-1	TGTGCCAGCAGCTTAGGGAGGGACTCTGAAGCTTTCTTT	CASSLGRDSEAFF
TRBV12-3/TRBV12-4	NA	many	TRBJ1-5	TGTGCCAGCAGTTTCCAGGGGAGCAATCAGCCCCAGCATTTT	CASSFQGSNQPQHF
TRBV20-1	TRBD1	NA	TRBJ1-1	TGCAGTGCTAAAGACAGGGGGCTTCTGAACACTGAAGCTTTCTTT	CSAKDRGLLNTEAFF
TRBV2	NA	NA	TRBJ2-5	TGTGCCAGCAACCCACAAAATCAAGAGACCCAGTACTTC	CASNPQNQETQYF
TRBV7-8	NA	NA	TRBJ2-3	TGTGCCAGCAGCTTAGAACCCGCAGGGACTTTCACAGATACGCAGTATTTT	CASSLEPAGTFTDTQYF